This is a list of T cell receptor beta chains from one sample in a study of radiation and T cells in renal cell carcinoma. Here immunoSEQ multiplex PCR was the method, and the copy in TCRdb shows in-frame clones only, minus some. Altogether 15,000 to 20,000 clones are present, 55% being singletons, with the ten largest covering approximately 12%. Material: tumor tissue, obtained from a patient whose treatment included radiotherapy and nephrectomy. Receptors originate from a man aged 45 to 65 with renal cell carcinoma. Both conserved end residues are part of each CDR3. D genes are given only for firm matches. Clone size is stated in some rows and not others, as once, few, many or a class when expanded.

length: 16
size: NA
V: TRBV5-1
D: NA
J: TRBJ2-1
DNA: TGCGCCAGCAGCTTGGCTCGGACTGGTACCTACAATGAGCAGTTCTTC
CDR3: CASSLARTGTYNEQFF

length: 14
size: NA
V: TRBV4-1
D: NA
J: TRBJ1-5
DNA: TGCGCCAGCAGCGCCGCCGAGAAGACGCAGCCCCAGCATTTT
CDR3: CASSAAEKTQPQHF

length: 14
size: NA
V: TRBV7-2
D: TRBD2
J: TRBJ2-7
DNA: TGTGCCAGCAGCTTAGAGGGAGGGCCCTACGAGCAGTACTTC
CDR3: CASSLEGGPYEQYF

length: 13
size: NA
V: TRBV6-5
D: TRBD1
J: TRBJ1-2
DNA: TGTGCCAGCAGTAGGGGACAGGGCCCGCGCTACACCTTC
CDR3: CASSRGQGPRYTF

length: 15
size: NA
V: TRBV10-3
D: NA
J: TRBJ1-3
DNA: TGTGCCATCAGTGACTCCGGGGGAACGGCAAACACCATATATTTT
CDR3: CAISDSGGTANTIYF

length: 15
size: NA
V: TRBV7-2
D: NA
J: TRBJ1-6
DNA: TGTGCCAGCAGCTTAGCAGGGATCGGCGATTCACCCCTCCACTTT
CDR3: CASSLAGIGDSPLHF

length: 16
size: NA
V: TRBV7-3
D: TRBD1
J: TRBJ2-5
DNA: TGTGCCAGCAGCGAGACCGGGACAGGGGGCGGCGAGACCCAGTACTTC
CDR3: CASSETGTGGGETQYF

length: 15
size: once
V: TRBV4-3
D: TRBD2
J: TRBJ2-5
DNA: TGCGCCAGCAGCCGCCAGGGACTAGCGGGGGAGACCCAGTACTTC
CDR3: CASSRQGLAGETQYF

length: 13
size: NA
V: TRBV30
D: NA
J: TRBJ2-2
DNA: TGTGCCTGGAGTGGTGGGTACACCGGGGAGCTGTTTTTT
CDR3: CAWSGGYTGELFF

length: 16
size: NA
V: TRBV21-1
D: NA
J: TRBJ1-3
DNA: TGTGCCAGCAGCAAAGATAGGGTAATCTCTGGAAACACCATATATTTT
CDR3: CASSKDRVISGNTIYF

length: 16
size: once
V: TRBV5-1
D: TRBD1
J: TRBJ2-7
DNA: TGCGCCAGCAGCTTCCAAGTGCGGACAGGGTACCACGAGCAGTACTTC
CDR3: CASSFQVRTGYHEQYF

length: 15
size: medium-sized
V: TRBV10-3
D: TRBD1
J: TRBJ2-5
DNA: TGTGCCATCAGTTCTTCGCGGACAGGGAGAGAGACCCAGTACTTC
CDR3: CAISSSRTGRETQYF

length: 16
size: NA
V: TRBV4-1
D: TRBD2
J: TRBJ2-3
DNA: TGCGCCAGCAGCCAACGACTAGCGGGGGACACAGATACGCAGTATTTT
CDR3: CASSQRLAGDTDTQYF

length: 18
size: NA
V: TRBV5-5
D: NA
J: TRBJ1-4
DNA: TGTGCCAGCAGCCCGGTCATCGGGTATACGGCAACTAATGAAAAACTGTTTTTT
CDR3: CASSPVIGYTATNEKLFF

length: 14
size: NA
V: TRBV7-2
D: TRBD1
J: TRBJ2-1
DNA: TGTGCCAGCAGCCTCGACAGGGCGGCGAATGAGCAGTTCTTC
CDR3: CASSLDRAANEQFF

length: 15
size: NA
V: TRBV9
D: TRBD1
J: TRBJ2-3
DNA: TGTGCCAGCAGCGTTGCCGGGACAGGGGTAGATACGCAGTATTTT
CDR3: CASSVAGTGVDTQYF

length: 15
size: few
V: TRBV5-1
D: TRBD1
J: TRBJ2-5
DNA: TGCGCCAGCAGCACGGGACAGGGGACTCAAGAGACCCAGTACTTC
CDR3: CASSTGQGTQETQYF

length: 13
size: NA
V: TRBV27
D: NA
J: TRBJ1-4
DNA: TGTGCCAGCAGCCGGGGGGTTAATGAAAAACTGTTTTTT
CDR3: CASSRGVNEKLFF

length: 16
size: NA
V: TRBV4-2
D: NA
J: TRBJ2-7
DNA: TGTGCCAGCAGCCAAGATTGGCTAGCTAGGTCCTACGAGCAGTACTTC
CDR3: CASSQDWLARSYEQYF

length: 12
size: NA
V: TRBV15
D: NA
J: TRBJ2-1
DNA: TGTGCCCCAATCAGGGAAAACAATGAGCAGTTCTTC
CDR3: CAPIRENNEQFF

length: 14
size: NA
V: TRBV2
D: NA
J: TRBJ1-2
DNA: TGTGCCAGCAGTGAAGACCAGGGAAGGAGGGGCTACACCTTC
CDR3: CASSEDQGRRGYTF

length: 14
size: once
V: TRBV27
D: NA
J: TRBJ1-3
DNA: TGTGCCAGCAGTTTATCTCAGGTTTCGAACACCATATATTTT
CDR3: CASSLSQVSNTIYF

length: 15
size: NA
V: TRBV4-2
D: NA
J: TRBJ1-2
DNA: TGTGCCAGCAGCCAAGATAGGGGGGAAGCTTATGGCTACACCTTC
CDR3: CASSQDRGEAYGYTF

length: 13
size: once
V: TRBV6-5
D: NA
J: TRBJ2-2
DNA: TGTGCCAGCAGTCCAGGGGCGGCCGGGGAGCTGTTTTTT
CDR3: CASSPGAAGELFF

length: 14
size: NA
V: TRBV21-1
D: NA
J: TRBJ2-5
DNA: TGTGCCAGCAGCAAAGAGGCCAGCCAAGAGACCCAGTACTTC
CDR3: CASSKEASQETQYF

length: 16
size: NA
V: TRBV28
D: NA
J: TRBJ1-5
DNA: TGTGCCAGCAGTCGCGGCATCTATTCCAGCAATCAGCCCCAGCATTTT
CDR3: CASSRGIYSSNQPQHF

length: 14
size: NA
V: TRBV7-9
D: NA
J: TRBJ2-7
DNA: TGTGCCAGCAGCTTACTCGGGGGCGCGGGGGAGCAGTACTTC
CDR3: CASSLLGGAGEQYF

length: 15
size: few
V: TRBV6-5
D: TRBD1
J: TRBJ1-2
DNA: TGTGCCAGCAGTTCATACAGGGGGCGCGACTATGGCTACACCTTC
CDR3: CASSSYRGRDYGYTF

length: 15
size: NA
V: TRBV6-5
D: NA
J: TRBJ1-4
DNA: TGTGCCAGCAGTTACTCGAGGCAGGTCGATGAAAAACTGTTTTTT
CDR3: CASSYSRQVDEKLFF

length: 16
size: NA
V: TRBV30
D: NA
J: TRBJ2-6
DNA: TGTGCCTGGGGGGGGTTCTCCAGCTCTGGGGCCAACGTCCTGACTTTC
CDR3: CAWGGFSSSGANVLTF

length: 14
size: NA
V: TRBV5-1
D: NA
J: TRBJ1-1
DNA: TGCGCCAGCAGCTTGGAGTCAGGGGTCACTGAAGCTTTCTTT
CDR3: CASSLESGVTEAFF

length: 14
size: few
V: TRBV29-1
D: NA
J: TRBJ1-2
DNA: TGCAGCGCCAATGACCTCGGACGGAACTATGGCTACACCTTC
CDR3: CSANDLGRNYGYTF

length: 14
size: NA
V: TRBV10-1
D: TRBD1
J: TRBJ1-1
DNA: TGCGCCAGGACCCTGGACAGGGGAGGTACTGAAGCTTTCTTT
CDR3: CARTLDRGGTEAFF

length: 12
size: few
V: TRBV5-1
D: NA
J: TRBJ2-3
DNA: TGCGCCAGCAGCTTTGGGGCAGATACGCAGTATTTT
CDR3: CASSFGADTQYF

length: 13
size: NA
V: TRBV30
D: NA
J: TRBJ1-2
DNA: TGTGCCTGGAACGGAAGGGAAGATTATGGCTACACCTTC
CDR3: CAWNGREDYGYTF

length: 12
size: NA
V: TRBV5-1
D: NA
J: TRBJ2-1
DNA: TGCGCCAGCAGCTCCCGAGGGAAAGAGCAGTTCTTC
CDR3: CASSSRGKEQFF

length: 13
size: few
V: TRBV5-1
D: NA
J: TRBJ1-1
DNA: TGCGCCAGCAGGGACGGACTGTCAACTGAAGCTTTCTTT
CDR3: CASRDGLSTEAFF

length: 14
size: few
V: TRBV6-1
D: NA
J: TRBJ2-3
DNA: TGTGCCAGCAGTGAATCGGGGGAGGTAGATACGCAGTATTTT
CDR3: CASSESGEVDTQYF

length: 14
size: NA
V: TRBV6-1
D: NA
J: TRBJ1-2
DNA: TGTGCCAGCAGTGAGGGGGGGACCTACTCTGGCTACACCTTC
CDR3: CASSEGGTYSGYTF

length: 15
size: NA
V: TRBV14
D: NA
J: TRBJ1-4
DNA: TGTGCCAGCAGCCAAGAAGGGGGGCCCGGTGAAAAACTGTTTTTT
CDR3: CASSQEGGPGEKLFF

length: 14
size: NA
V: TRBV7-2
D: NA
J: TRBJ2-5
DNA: TGTGCCAGCAGCTCCCAGCAGTACCAAGAGACCCAGTACTTC
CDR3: CASSSQQYQETQYF

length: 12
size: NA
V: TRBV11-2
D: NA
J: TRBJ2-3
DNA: TGTGCCAGCAGCTACCGCACAGATACGCAGTATTTT
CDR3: CASSYRTDTQYF

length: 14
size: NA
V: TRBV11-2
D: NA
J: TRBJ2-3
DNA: TGTGCCAGCAGCTTAGAAGGGCTAACAGATACGCAGTATTTT
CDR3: CASSLEGLTDTQYF

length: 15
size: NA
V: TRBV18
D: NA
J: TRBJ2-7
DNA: TGTGCCAGCTCACCACCCTATAACAGGGACGCCGAGCAGTACTTC
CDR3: CASSPPYNRDAEQYF

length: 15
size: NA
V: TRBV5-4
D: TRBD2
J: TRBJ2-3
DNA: TGTGCCAGCGCACCCAGGCTAGCGGCGGGGGATACGCAGTATTTT
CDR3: CASAPRLAAGDTQYF